This record concerns one T cell receptor (beta chain) sequence. Its antigen remains unknown. Repertoires were generated with immunoSEQ multiplex PCR, while TCRdb's copy carries only in-frame clones and drops some. The data contain roughly 100,000 clones, around 80% of them singletons. The data derive from a study of T cell responses to AZD1222 COVID-19 vaccine. Findings and caveats of the study: In the spike-specific TCR repertoire, nearly half reportedly target unmutated variant regions. Mostly white British, mostly female donors; authors suggested clonal diversity may be underestimated.

V lost 0 bases to trimming and J lost 0 bases, with 10 bases between them. This CDR3 region has 16 residues. From germline, CDR1 is MNHEY and CDR2 SVGEGT. V and J are TRBV6-2 or TRBV6-3 and TRBJ2-3; no clear D gene. The specimen was peripheral blood, collected on day 0 of AZD1222 vaccination. The TCR originated in an adult in good health. CDR3 coding DNA: TGTGCCAGCAGTTACTCGGTGATAGGTAGCACAGATACGCAGTATTTT. It codes for CASSYSVIGSTDTQYF.